This TCR beta chain was sequenced in a study of blood T cell repertoires in COVID-19. About the study: The United States, Italy and Spain supplied acute and convalescent COVID-19 samples. T cells, B-cell-depleted T cells, or PBMCs provided the cDNA or gDNA that served as material.

Profiling relied on immunoSEQ multiplex PCR, and the TCRdb table lists in-frame clones only, not all of them. The sample shows about 130,000 clones, approximately 86% of them seen only once. The germline V gene has CDR1 MGHRA and CDR2 YSYEKL. The V segment lost 4 bases and the J segment 2 bases; nucleotides outside the gene matches: 14. This CDR3 comprises 19 residues. V gene TRBV4-1 combines with J gene TRBJ2-6, with 7 bases lining up with TRBD1. Source material: PBMCs or T cells enriched from blood (not recorded which). The clonotype originates from a woman between 45 and 60 years old who had recovered from COVID-19. The chain's CDR3 is CASSPITGEKNPGANVLTF. Here the CDR3 DNA reads TGCGCCAGCAGCCCAATTACAGGGGAGAAGAATCCTGGGGCCAACGTCCTGACTTTC.